A single sample is the source of the 32 T cell receptor beta chains below, sequenced in a study of shared clonotypes between healthy human individuals. This table comes from immunoSEQ multiplex PCR, and its TCRdb copy is limited to in-frame clones, with some not included. Of 850,000 to 1,200,000 clones listed, more than 60% are singletons. The specimen was memory CD4+ T cells sorted from blood. Subset indicated: CD45RA-negative fraction. Receptors were obtained from a man aged 18-30 years in good health.

A single count supports this clone. This specimen includes other DNA sequences encoding the same CDR3. The chain has TRBV5-1 and TRBJ2-5, with no clear D. The CDR3 covers 14 residues. Deletions cut 0 bases from V and 2 bases from J, with 8 bases between. Looked up from germline, CDR1 is SGHRS and CDR2 is YFSETQ. CDR3 in amino acids: CASSLGGIQETQYF. As DNA, the CDR3 is TGCGCCAGCAGCTTGGGTGGTATTCAAGAGACCCAGTACTTC.

The gene calls are TRBV30 and TRBJ1-2, with TRBD1 matching 8 bases. In germline, CDR1 is GTSNPN, CDR2 SVGIG (reference sequence). Losses at the gene ends were 5 bases for V and 4 bases for J; bases not matched to a gene: 6. The CDR3 is 13 amino acids. The CDR3 loop reads CAWAGGFGYGYTF. For the CDR3, the DNA is TGTGCCTGGGCAGGGGGCTTTGGCTATGGCTACACCTTC.

The V and J genes are TRBV14 and TRBJ2-1; 7 nucleotides line up with TRBD2. The CDR3 runs to 15 residues. With V trimmed by 5 bases and J by 3 bases, 7 bases remained unmatched. Looked up from germline, CDR1 is SGHDN and CDR2 is FVKESK. The CDR3: CASSSPGGFYNEQFF. In nucleotides, the CDR3 is TGTGCCAGCAGCTCGCCCGGGGGGTTCTACAATGAGCAGTTCTTC.

This clone showed up just a few times. The J gene is TRBJ1-5, the V gene TRBV18; D remains unclear. There are 13 residues in the CDR3. V dropped 2 bases and J dropped 7 bases, with 9 bases sitting between them. Per germline, CDR1 KGHSH and CDR2 LQKENI. Here the CDR3 reads CASSPTEFQPQHF. The DNA of the CDR3 is TGTGCCAGCTCACCAACAGAATTCCAGCCCCAGCATTTT.

With regard to this clone: The sample has other DNA sequences that encode this CDR3 too. V usage is TRBV7-8 and J usage is TRBJ1-5; D is unclear. CDR1 and CDR2 from the germline V gene are SGHVS and FQNEAQ. The germline V and J ends were trimmed by 1 base and 2 bases, with 9 bases remaining between them. This CDR3 contains 15 residues. As DNA, the CDR3 is TGTGCCAGCAGCTTAGTGGGTGGAGGCAATCAGCCCCAGCATTTT. Protein product: CASSLVGGGNQPQHF. The whole variable domain, remainder taken from reference TRBV7-8 and TRBJ1-5, is GAGVSQSPRYKVAKRGQDVALRCDPISGHVSLFWYQQALGQGPEFLTYFQNEAQLDKSGLPSDRFFAERPEGSVSTLKIQRTQQEDSAVYLCASSLVGGGNQPQHFGDGTRLSIL.

V usage is TRBV5-5 and J usage is TRBJ1-6; a possible D gene is TRBD1 (5 bases). V lost 0 bases and J 4 bases, leaving 11 bases between the germline ends. The CDR3 is made up of 16 amino acids. Germline V CDR1 and CDR2: SGHKS, YYEKEE (reference sequence). Here the CDR3 reads CASSLVGGSYNSPLHF. The CDR3 nucleotides read TGTGCCAGCAGCTTGGTCGGGGGGTCGTATAATTCACCCCTCCACTTT.

Note on this clone: This is likely an artifact of a read error, given a far larger clone one base away. At the DNA level, this CDR3 is encoded by other sequences in the same sample as well. The V and J genes are TRBV7-9 and TRBJ1-1, with D unclear. This CDR3 is built from 13 residues. Germline V gives CDR1 SEHNR, CDR2 FQNEAQ (reference sequence). Trimming stripped 5 bases from V and 1 base from J, with 8 bases between. CDR3 sequence: CASSVTENTEAFF. DNA for the CDR3: TGTGCCAGCAGCGTAACAGAGAACACTGAAGCTTTCTTT.

This clone was counted ten times or more. Other DNA sequences from this sample encode an identical CDR3 as well. This chain uses TRBV28 with TRBJ2-5; D gene unclear. This CDR3 contains 11 residues. Per the germline V gene, CDR1 is MDHEN and CDR2 is SYDVKM. V shed 3 bases and J shed 5 bases, with 4 bases lying between them. CDR3 bases: TGTGCCAGCAGTTTTCGGGAGACCCAGTACTTC. Translated, it gives CASSFRETQYF.

V usage is TRBV5-1 and J usage is TRBJ2-5; 8 bases match TRBD1. This CDR3 contains 15 residues. V shed 3 bases and J 1 base; nucleotides not matched to a gene: 5. Germline CDR1 reads SGHRS; CDR2 reads YFSETQ. CDR3 region: CASSSTGTGQETQYF. The DNA of the CDR3 is TGCGCCAGCAGCTCCACCGGGACAGGCCAAGAGACCCAGTACTTC.

This clone came up a few times. The gene calls are TRBV27 and TRBJ2-3; 8 positions match TRBD2. The germline V gene has CDR1 MNHEY and CDR2 SMNVEV (reference sequence). The CDR3 covers 14 residues. Trimming at V came to 8 bases and at J to 6 bases, leaving 10 bases not matched to a gene. CDR3 nucleotides: TGTGCCAGCCCCCCGGGAGGGGTTTTGGATACGCAGTATTTT. As protein: CASPPGGVLDTQYF.

The gene calls are TRBV5-1 and TRBJ2-3, with a possible D match to TRBD1 (6 bases). Trimming removed 4 bases at V and 6 bases at J, with 12 bases between. The CDR3 spans 13 residues. The germline V gene encodes CDR1 SGHRS and CDR2 YFSETQ. CDR3 amino acids: CASSKQGTDTQYF. The DNA for the CDR3 is TGCGCCAGCAGCAAACAGGGTACTGATACGCAGTATTTT. Full variable domain (rest looked up from reference TRBV5-1 and TRBJ2-3): KAGVTQTPRYLIKTRGQQVTLSCSPISGHRSVSWYQQTPGQGLQFLFEYFSETQRNKGNFPGRFSGRQFSNSRSEMNVSTLELGDSALYLCASSKQGTDTQYFGPGTRLTVL.

The chain is built from TRBV11-2 and TRBJ1-2, with TRBD1 matching 7 bases. The V segment lost 4 bases and the J segment 0 bases; nucleotides outside the gene matches: 8. The germline V gene has CDR1 SGHAT and CDR2 FQNNGV. The CDR3 is made up of 16 amino acids. DNA of the CDR3: TGTGCCAGCAGCTCACAGGGGCGTAACACTAACTATGGCTACACCTTC. This encodes CASSSQGRNTNYGYTF.

The V call is TRBV2, the J call TRBJ2-3, with 8 positions matching TRBD2. The CDR3 covers 15 residues. The germline V gene has CDR1 SNHLY and CDR2 FYNNEI. V lost 6 bases and J lost 0; bases outside the gene matches: 5. In nucleotides, the CDR3 is TGTGCCAGCAGGTTAGCGGGGACTAGCACAGATACGCAGTATTTT. Amino acids: CASRLAGTSTDTQYF. Combining the CDR3 with reference TRBV2 and TRBJ2-3 gives the whole variable domain EPEVTQTPSHQVTQMGQEVILRCVPISNHLYFYWYRQILGQKVEFLVSFYNNEISEKSEIFDDQFSVERPDGSNFTLKIRSTKLEDSAMYFCASRLAGTSTDTQYFGPGTRLTVL.

This clone was picked up a small number of times. The chain is built from TRBV7-9 and TRBJ1-6; the match to TRBD1 covers 10 bases. The CDR3 spans 15 residues. Germline lookup yields CDR1 SEHNR and CDR2 FQNEAQ (reference sequence). The J segment lost 4 bases and the V segment lost 4 bases, leaving 1 base of the junction unmatched. CDR3 region: CASSWGQGYNSPLHF. The CDR3 DNA reads as TGTGCCAGCAGCTGGGGACAGGGGTATAATTCACCCCTCCACTTT.

The chain couples TRBV5-6 to TRBJ1-5; unclear D gene. CDR3 size: 14 residues. CDR1 and CDR2 from the germline V gene are SGHDT and YYEEEE. The germline V and J ends were trimmed by 3 bases and 3 bases, with 10 bases remaining between them. The CDR3, as DNA: TGTGCCAGCAGCTATGGACGGTCCAATCAGCCCCAGCATTTT. It yields the protein CASSYGRSNQPQHF.

The V gene is TRBV7-2, the J gene TRBJ1-1; maybe TRBD1 (5 bases). Trimming cost V 2 bases and J 2 bases, with 9 bases left between them. The germline V gene has CDR1 SGHTA and CDR2 FQGNSA. CDR3 size: 14 residues. CDR3 protein: CASSLWQGNTEAFF. DNA for the CDR3: TGTGCCAGCAGCTTATGGCAGGGTAACACTGAAGCTTTCTTT.

This clone was observed a single time. The genes are TRBV10-1 and TRBJ2-7; D is ambiguous. The CDR3 sequence is 12 residues long. The germline V gene has CDR1 WNHNN and CDR2 SYGVQD (reference sequence). V lost 10 bases and J lost 3, with 13 bases in between. CDR3 sequence (DNA): TGCGCCACCTCGGACGGATACTACGAGCAGTACTTC. This translates into CATSDGYYEQYF.

The chain carries TRBV6-4 and TRBJ1-6; 7 bases match TRBD1. This CDR3 has 15 residues. V lost 5 bases and J lost 7; bases outside the gene matches: 8. The germline CDR1 and CDR2 sequences are MRHNA and SNTAGT. In DNA, the CDR3 is TGTGCCAGCAGTTACAGGGGAGGGGGAAATTCACCCCTCCACTTT. Its protein product is CASSYRGGGNSPLHF.

The rearrangement uses TRBV19 and TRBJ2-5, with TRBD2 identical over 9 bases. CDR1 is LNHDA, CDR2 SQIVND, per germline (reference sequence). J lost 2 bases, V lost 5 bases, and 3 bases had no gene match. This CDR3 contains 14 residues. In DNA form, the CDR3 reads TGTGCCAGTAGTTTCGCGGGGGGGCAAGAGACCCAGTACTTC. This sequence encodes CASSFAGGQETQYF.

The chain carries TRBV30 and TRBJ2-7; TRBD1 or TRBD2 may be the D gene (5 bases each). CDR1 and CDR2 from the germline V gene are GTSNPN and SVGIG (reference sequence). The CDR3 has 12 residues. Trimming left V 5 bases short and J 7 bases short, with 15 bases between. CDR3 bases: TGTGCCTGGGAGATGGGGACCAGGGAGCAGTACTTC. Translating it yields CAWEMGTREQYF.

The chain joins TRBV30 to TRBJ1-2; no definite D call. The germline V gene has CDR1 GTSNPN and CDR2 SVGIG (reference sequence). This CDR3 comprises 10 residues. The V end was cut by 3 bases, the J end by 5 bases, with 4 bases between. CDR3 sequence (DNA): TGTGCCTGGAGGAAGTATGGCTACACCTTC. Amino acid sequence: CAWRKYGYTF.

This clone has just one count. The gene calls are TRBV7-9 and TRBJ2-2; D call uncertain. In germline, CDR1 is SEHNR, CDR2 FQNEAQ (reference sequence). The CDR3 spans 17 residues. V lost 6 bases and J lost 1, with 18 bases in between. The DNA for the CDR3 is TGTGCCAGCAGGATAGGGCTAATGGGCGGGAACACCGGGGAGCTGTTTTTT. Translation gives CASRIGLMGGNTGELFF.

The chain has TRBV2 and TRBJ2-5; 10 nucleotides line up with TRBD1. V dropped 7 bases and J dropped 2; count of bases not matched to a gene: 4. Germline CDR1 SNHLY, CDR2 FYNNEI. The CDR3 runs 14 residues. CDR3 coding DNA: TGTGCCAGCATGTGGGGACAGGGGCAAGAGACCCAGTACTTC. This sequence encodes CASMWGQGQETQYF.

V gene TRBV29-1 combines with J gene TRBJ1-3; D gene uncertain. Germline assignment: CDR1 SQVTM and CDR2 ANQGSEA. The CDR3 runs 13 residues. Trimming removed 4 bases from V and 4 bases from J, with 11 bases in between. The CDR3 protein is CSVGPEQGNTIYF. The CDR3 region has the DNA TGCAGCGTTGGGCCGGAACAGGGAAACACCATATATTTT.

On this clone itself: The likely explanation is a read error, given a far larger clone one base away. This sequence joins TRBV7-2 and TRBJ2-7, with 7 bases identical to TRBD2. CDR3 size: 12 residues. CDR1 is SGHTA, CDR2 FQGNSA, per germline. In DNA form, the CDR3 reads TGTGCCGGCAGCTACAGGACTAGCGAGCAGTACTTC. It is translated as CAGSYRTSEQYF.

The rearrangement uses TRBV15 and TRBJ1-6; 9 positions match TRBD1. J was trimmed by 9 bases and V by 1 base; bases with no gene match: 4. The CDR3 extends over 15 amino acids. Germline V gene data show CDR1 as LNHNV and CDR2 as YYDKDF (reference sequence). CDR3 DNA sequence: TGTGCCACCAGCAGAGGAGGGACAGGGAGTTCACCCCTCCACTTT. Protein sequence: CATSRGGTGSSPLHF. The whole variable domain, filled in from reference TRBV15 and TRBJ1-6, reads DAMVIQNPRYQVTQFGKPVTLSCSQTLNHNVMYWYQQKSSQAPKLLFHYYDKDFNNEADTPDNFQSRRPNTSFCFLDIRSPGLGDTAMYLCATSRGGTGSSPLHFGNGTRLTVT.

The chain links TRBV6-1 to TRBJ2-1, with D maybe TRBD2 (6 bases). The V end was cut by 3 bases, the J end by 3 bases, with 12 bases between. The CDR3 spans 15 residues. Germline-derived CDR1 and CDR2 are MNHNS and SASEGT. The CDR3 sequence: CASSDSPGVYNEQFF. In DNA, the CDR3 is TGTGCCAGCAGTGACTCGCCGGGAGTCTACAATGAGCAGTTCTTC.

This chain uses TRBV28 with TRBJ1-5; 7 nucleotides match TRBD1. The CDR3 loop spans 16 amino acids. V trimming: 2 bases; J trimming: 6 bases; junction bases outside the gene matches: 10. Germline values: CDR1 MDHEN, CDR2 SYDVKM. The CDR3 spells CASSLLRSGGIQPQHF. Here the CDR3 DNA reads TGTGCCAGCAGTTTACTTAGGTCAGGGGGTATTCAGCCCCAGCATTTT.

The chain couples TRBV5-1 to TRBJ1-6, with 7 bases matching TRBD1. V dropped 0 bases and J dropped 11; count of bases not matched to a gene: 8. The CDR3 length is 15 residues. Germline-derived CDR1 and CDR2 are SGHRS and YFSETQ. The DNA of the CDR3 is TGCGCCAGCAGCTTGGAACCGGGACAGATAGCACCCCTCCACTTT. Its protein is CASSLEPGQIAPLHF.

This chain uses TRBV9 with TRBJ2-2; D uncertain. The CDR3 runs 14 residues. Between the trimmed V and J ends, which lost 5 bases and 3 bases, there was a span of 11 bases. Germline values: CDR1 SGDLS, CDR2 YYNGEE. CDR3 residues: CASSLRSDTGELFF. The CDR3 nucleotides are TGTGCCAGCAGTCTACGATCCGACACCGGGGAGCTGTTTTTT.

The V and J genes are TRBV11-2 and TRBJ2-7, with TRBD1 as a possible D gene (5 bases). The CDR3 has 15 residues. With 0 bases removed from V and 6 bases from J, the gap between germline ends came to 15 bases. Per the germline V gene, CDR1 is SGHAT and CDR2 is FQNNGV. CDR3 amino acids: CASSLDGAPLGEQYF. The CDR3 region has the DNA TGTGCCAGCAGCTTAGATGGGGCTCCCCTGGGCGAGCAGTACTTC.

The gene calls are TRBV7-3 and TRBJ2-7; D is ambiguous. V shed 5 bases and J shed 3 bases, with 14 bases lying between them. Germline CDR1 is SGHTA and CDR2 is FQGTGA. The CDR3 length is 14 residues. The CDR3 sequence is CASSPQSNSYEQYF. The DNA of the CDR3 is TGTGCCAGCAGCCCCCAAAGTAACAGCTACGAGCAGTACTTC. The full variable domain, rest sourced from reference TRBV7-3 and TRBJ2-7, is GAGVSQTPSNKVTEKGKYVELRCDPISGHTALYWYRQSLGQGPEFLIYFQGTGAADDSGLPNDRFFAVRPEGSVSTLKIQRTERGDSAVYLCASSPQSNSYEQYFGPGTRLTVT.